This T cell receptor (beta chain) derives from a study of blood T cell repertoires in COVID-19. Study in general: Sites in the United States, Italy and Spain provided acute and convalescent COVID-19 samples. T cells, B-cell-depleted T cells, or PBMCs provided the cDNA or gDNA that served as material.

Per the study methods: It was from reference gene primer amplification that nucleated cell counts were estimated. Libraries were prepared by immunoSEQ multiplex PCR; TCRdb keeps only in-frame clonotypes and omits some of them. V, J and clone size were drawn from that table, and D and trimming were deduced from the DNA. Of approximately 140,000 clones in the sample, about 89% are singletons; the top ten hold roughly 18%. The specimen sequenced was peripheral blood. The TCR was taken from a man aged 45 to 65 with active or convalescent COVID-19.

CDR3 amino acids: CAISASGNQPQHF. The CDR3, as DNA: TGTGCCATCAGTGCCTCTGGCAATCAGCCCCAGCATTTT. The chain links TRBV10-3 to TRBJ1-5, with D hard to call. This CDR3 comprises 13 residues. Germline CDR1 ENHRY, CDR2 SYGVKD. Trimming stripped 4 bases from V and 2 bases from J, with 6 bases between.